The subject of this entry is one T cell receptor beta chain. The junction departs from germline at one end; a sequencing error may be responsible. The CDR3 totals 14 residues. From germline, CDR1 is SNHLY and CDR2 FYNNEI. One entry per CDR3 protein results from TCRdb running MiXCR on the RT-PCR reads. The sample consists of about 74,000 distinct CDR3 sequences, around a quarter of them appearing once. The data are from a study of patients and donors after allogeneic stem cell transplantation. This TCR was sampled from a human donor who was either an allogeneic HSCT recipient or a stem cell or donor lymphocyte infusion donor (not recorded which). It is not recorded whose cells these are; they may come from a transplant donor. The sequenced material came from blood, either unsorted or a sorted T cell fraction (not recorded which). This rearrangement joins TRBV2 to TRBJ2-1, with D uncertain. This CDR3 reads CASARASSNNEQFF. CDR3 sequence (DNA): TGTGCCAGCGCTCGGGCGAGCTCCAACAATGAGCAGTTCTTC.